One sample yielded the 27 T cell receptor beta chains listed below, sequenced in a study of blood T cell dynamics during melanoma immunotherapy. Time point reported: week 3, after first cycle of checkpoint inhibitor. Clones were sequenced by immunoSEQ multiplex PCR, and TCRdb holds only the in-frame ones, with some missing. The sample holds 10,000 to 15,000 clones; approximately 88% are singletons and the top ten take roughly 4%. Material: blood, obtained from a patient treated with checkpoint blockade. The receptors stem from a human donor with melanoma.

This rearrangement joins TRBV19 to TRBJ2-7; D possibly corresponds to TRBD2 (6 bases). The length of the CDR3 is 15 residues. Trimming cost V 2 bases and J 1 base, with 12 bases left between them. Germline V CDR1 and CDR2: LNHDA, SQIVND (reference sequence). The DNA of the CDR3 is TGTGCCAGTAGTATACTGGGGAGGCAATCCTACGAGCAGTACTTC. Translating it yields CASSILGRQSYEQYF.

The rearrangement uses TRBV5-6 and TRBJ2-1; D ambiguous. Looked up from germline, CDR1 is SGHDT and CDR2 is YYEEEE. The CDR3 totals 12 residues. The V end lost 0 bases, the J end lost 6 bases, and 4 bases lay between the germline ends. The CDR3: CASSLVSNEQFF. CDR3 nucleotides: TGTGCCAGCAGCTTGGTAAGCAATGAGCAGTTCTTC.

V gene TRBV11-2 combines with J gene TRBJ1-1; perhaps TRBD1 as D (5 bases). The CDR3 contains 14 residues. Germline V gives CDR1 SGHAT, CDR2 FQNNGV. V lost 5 bases to trimming and J lost 5 bases, with 15 bases between them. The CDR3 nucleotides read TGTGCCAGCAGCAACACCGACAGAGGGACTGAAGCTTTCTTT. It specifies CASSNTDRGTEAFF.

The chain has TRBV7-2 and TRBJ2-3; D might be TRBD1 (5 bases). Germline values: CDR1 SGHTA, CDR2 FQGNSA. The CDR3 length is 14 residues. V was clipped by 1 base and J by 4 bases, with 9 bases between them. The CDR3 reads CASSLGAGPDTQYF. In DNA form, the CDR3 reads TGTGCCAGCAGCTTAGGAGCAGGGCCAGATACGCAGTATTTT.

The chain has TRBV18 and TRBJ2-5; 9 bases line up with TRBD2. The CDR3 has 15 residues. Germline values: CDR1 KGHSH, CDR2 LQKENI. After removal of 1 base from V and 2 bases from J, the junction contained 2 bases not matched to a gene. CDR3 DNA: TGTGCCAGCTCACCACTTGCGGGGGGGCAAGAGACCCAGTACTTC. Translating it yields CASSPLAGGQETQYF.

This clone came up once. The chain recombines TRBV30 with TRBJ2-2, with TRBD2 matching 11 bases. This CDR3 contains 16 residues. V lost 4 bases to trimming and J lost 3 bases; unmatched junction nucleotides: 7. Germline V gives CDR1 GTSNPN, CDR2 SVGIG (reference sequence). DNA for the CDR3: TGTGCCTGGAAAGCTAGCGGGAGGCGCGACACCGGGGAGCTGTTTTTT. This translates into CAWKASGRRDTGELFF.

The rearrangement joins TRBV9 to TRBJ1-5; 8 bases map to TRBD1. Losses at the gene ends were 6 bases for V and 3 bases for J; bases not matched to a gene: 8. The CDR3 covers 15 residues. The germline V gene encodes CDR1 SGDLS and CDR2 YYNGEE. CDR3 protein: CASNATGDPNQPQHF. CDR3 in DNA: TGTGCCAGCAACGCGACAGGGGATCCCAATCAGCCCCAGCATTTT. The whole variable domain, filled in from reference TRBV9 and TRBJ1-5, reads DSGVTQTPKHLITATGQRVTLRCSPRSGDLSVYWYQQSLDQGLQFLIQYYNGEERAKGNILERFSAQQFPDLHSELNLSSLELGDSALYFCASNATGDPNQPQHFGDGTRLSIL.

The V and J genes are TRBV19 and TRBJ2-3; possibly TRBD1 for D (6 bases). The V end was cut by 3 bases, the J end by 3 bases, with 10 bases between. This CDR3 is built from 14 residues. Germline V gives CDR1 LNHDA, CDR2 SQIVND (reference sequence). The CDR3: CASSIRGRTDTQYF. Written as DNA, the CDR3 is TGTGCCAGTAGTATCAGGGGCAGGACAGATACGCAGTATTTT.

The CDR3, as DNA: TGTGCCAGCCGAAGTCACAAGGACGGTGAGCAGTTCTTC. Translated: CASRSHKDGEQFF. This chain connects TRBV19 to TRBJ2-1; D is ambiguous. With 9 bases removed from V and 9 bases from J, the gap between germline ends came to 18 bases. CDR1 LNHDA and CDR2 SQIVND come from the germline V gene (reference sequence). CDR3 length equals 13 residues.

The chain carries TRBV30 and TRBJ1-2; D remains unclear. The CDR3 is 13 residues long. Germline V lookup: CDR1 GTSNPN, CDR2 SVGIG (reference sequence). Trimming took off 4 bases at V and 4 bases at J, with 13 bases between the two ends. CDR3 protein: CAWNLGSRYGYTF. CDR3 DNA: TGTGCCTGGAACCTCGGGTCTCGCTATGGCTACACCTTC.

The chain couples TRBV7-2 to TRBJ2-1; D gene uncertain. Looked up from germline, CDR1 is SGHTA and CDR2 is FQGNSA. The CDR3 is 11 residues long. Trimming removed 8 bases at V and 3 bases at J, with 5 bases between. The CDR3 bases are TGTGCCAGCGGCCGCTACAATGAGCAGTTCTTC. Translating gives CASGRYNEQFF.

This rearrangement joins TRBV9 to TRBJ1-1; D not resolved. Germline V gene data show CDR1 as SGDLS and CDR2 as YYNGEE. Trimming left V 4 bases short and J 1 base short, with 11 bases between. The CDR3 has 14 residues. The CDR3 sequence is CASSPQDGNTEAFF. The CDR3 region has the DNA TGTGCCAGCAGCCCCCAGGACGGGAACACTGAAGCTTTCTTT.

This clone was picked up one time. The V and J genes are TRBV6-1 and TRBJ2-3; 7 bases align to TRBD1. Per the germline V gene, CDR1 is MNHNS and CDR2 is SASEGT. The CDR3 is 14 residues long. V shed 5 bases and J 2 bases; nucleotides not matched to a gene: 4. CDR3 protein: CASSRDRSTDTQYF. The CDR3 DNA follows: TGTGCCAGCAGTCGGGACAGATCCACAGATACGCAGTATTTT.

This chain uses TRBV5-4 with TRBJ1-3; the D is unclear. The CDR3 extends over 13 amino acids. The V end was cut by 0 bases, the J end by 8 bases, with 9 bases between. Germline V gene lookup returns CDR1 SGHNT and CDR2 YYREEE (reference sequence). The CDR3 sequence: CASSLGGWDTIYF. The CDR3 DNA is TGTGCCAGCAGCTTGGGAGGGTGGGACACCATATATTTT.

The J gene is TRBJ2-2, the V gene TRBV30; 9 bases align to TRBD2. The germline V gene encodes CDR1 GTSNPN and CDR2 SVGIG (reference sequence). The CDR3 has 17 residues. Losses at the gene ends were 2 bases for V and 7 bases for J; bases not matched to a gene: 14. DNA for the CDR3: TGTGCCTGGAGTCTCGGTTGGGGGACTAGCCGGTTCGGGGAGCTGTTTTTT. Amino acids: CAWSLGWGTSRFGELFF.

This chain uses TRBV11-1 with TRBJ1-1; no reliable D call. This CDR3 contains 14 residues. Trimming shortened V by 3 bases and J by 2 bases, and 10 bases separated the two germline ends. CDR1 is SGHAT and CDR2 is FQDESV in the germline V gene (reference sequence). The CDR3 DNA reads TGTGCCAGCAGCTTTGGAGAGATTAACACTGAAGCTTTCTTT. It yields the protein CASSFGEINTEAFF.

This clone was seen only once. This chain uses TRBV7-2 with TRBJ2-7, with D unresolved. Germline V gene lookup returns CDR1 SGHTA and CDR2 FQGNSA. The V end lost 0 bases, the J end lost 5 bases, and 14 bases lay between the germline ends. The CDR3 has 15 residues. The CDR3 DNA reads as TGTGCCAGCAGCTTAGCAGGTGGTGGGGTGCACGAGCAGTACTTC. This encodes CASSLAGGGVHEQYF.

The chain employs TRBV18 and TRBJ2-3; D unclear. Trimming took 3 bases from V and 6 from J, leaving 7 bases between them. In germline, CDR1 is KGHSH, CDR2 LQKENI. CDR3 length: 12 residues. This chain's CDR3 is CASSPSRDTQYF. CDR3 coding DNA: TGTGCCAGCTCACCGAGCAGGGATACGCAGTATTTT.

The chain has TRBV2 and TRBJ1-5; D is possibly TRBD1 (6 bases). The CDR3 runs to 14 residues. The V end lost 4 bases, the J end lost 4 bases, and 11 bases lay between the germline ends. Per germline, CDR1 SNHLY and CDR2 FYNNEI. CDR3 sequence (DNA): TGTGCCAGCAGTGCACGGCAGGGGAATCAGCCCCAGCATTTT. This codes for CASSARQGNQPQHF.

V is TRBV5-4 and J is TRBJ1-1; TRBD1 might be the D (6 bases). The germline V gene has CDR1 SGHNT and CDR2 YYREEE (reference sequence). V lost 4 bases to trimming and J lost 10 bases, with 14 bases between them. The CDR3 length is 12 residues. The CDR3 DNA sequence: TGTGCCAGCAGCACCGAAACAGGGAGAGCTTTCTTT. This encodes CASSTETGRAFF.

The rearrangement links TRBV5-8 to TRBJ2-7; TRBD1 matches 9 bases. Germline V CDR1 and CDR2: SGHTS, YDEGEE. The CDR3 is 15 amino acids. J lost 3 bases, V lost 4 bases, and 8 bases had no gene match. CDR3 protein: CASSIRDRVNYEQYF. CDR3 DNA: TGTGCCAGCAGCATCCGGGACAGGGTTAACTACGAGCAGTACTTC. Complete variable domain (other parts from reference TRBV5-8 and TRBJ2-7): EAGVTQSPTHLIKTRGQQATLRCSPISGHTSVYWYQQALGLGLQFLLWYDEGEERNRGNFPPRFSGRQFPNYSSELNVNALELEDSALYLCASSIRDRVNYEQYFGPGTRLTVT.

This clone has a handful of counts. This chain uses TRBV6-1 with TRBJ2-5; 9 nucleotides match TRBD2. Germline values: CDR1 MNHNS, CDR2 SASEGT. V was clipped by 8 bases and J by 5 bases; unmatched bases: 12. The CDR3 loop spans 15 amino acids. The CDR3, as DNA: TGTGCCAGCGACTGGGGGGCGGGAGGGGGTGAGACCCAGTACTTC. It yields the protein CASDWGAGGGETQYF.

This clone was counted a few times. The rearrangement links TRBV25-1 to TRBJ1-4; possibly TRBD1 for D (5 bases). The CDR3 extends over 14 amino acids. With 3 bases removed from V and 7 bases from J, the gap between germline ends came to 12 bases. CDR1 and CDR2 from the germline V gene are MGHDK and SYGVNS. Here the CDR3 DNA reads TGTGCCAGCAGTGATGGGGGGTCGGGTGAAAAACTGTTTTTT. This codes for CASSDGGSGEKLFF.

V gene TRBV25-1 combines with J gene TRBJ2-7; D call uncertain. CDR3 length equals 13 residues. The V gene's germline CDR1 is MGHDK and CDR2 SYGVNS. V lost 1 base and J lost 6, with 10 bases in between. Written as DNA, the CDR3 is TGTGCCAGCAGTGAATTGGCTCCCCTCGAGCAGTACTTC. Its protein is CASSELAPLEQYF.

This chain connects TRBV7-3 to TRBJ2-1; D is unclear. Germline V gene data show CDR1 as SGHTA and CDR2 as FQGTGA. V shed 1 base and J shed 6 bases, with 7 bases lying between them. This CDR3 spans 13 amino acids. This chain's CDR3 is CASSLKWSNEQFF. The CDR3 nucleotides read TGTGCCAGCAGCTTAAAGTGGTCCAATGAGCAGTTCTTC.

Remarks on this clone: This CDR3 is also generated by other DNA sequences in the sample. V is TRBV5-6 and J is TRBJ1-4; D remains ambiguous. Trimming removed 0 bases from V and 0 bases from J, with 3 bases in between. The CDR3 sequence is 14 residues long. Germline CDR1 reads SGHDT; CDR2 reads YYEEEE. The CDR3 protein is CASSLVATNEKLFF. In DNA, the CDR3 is TGTGCCAGCAGCTTGGTCGCAACTAATGAAAAACTGTTTTTT.

CDR3 protein: CASSYGARRGNSPLHF. As DNA, the CDR3 is TGTGCCAGCAGTTACGGGGCGCGGAGGGGTAATTCACCCCTCCACTTT. The rearrangement joins TRBV6-5 to TRBJ1-6, with a weak D call TRBD1 (5 bases). Looked up from germline, CDR1 is MNHEY and CDR2 is SVGAGI. The V gene lost 2 bases and the J gene lost 6 bases, with 14 bases spanning the gap. The length of the CDR3 is 16 residues.